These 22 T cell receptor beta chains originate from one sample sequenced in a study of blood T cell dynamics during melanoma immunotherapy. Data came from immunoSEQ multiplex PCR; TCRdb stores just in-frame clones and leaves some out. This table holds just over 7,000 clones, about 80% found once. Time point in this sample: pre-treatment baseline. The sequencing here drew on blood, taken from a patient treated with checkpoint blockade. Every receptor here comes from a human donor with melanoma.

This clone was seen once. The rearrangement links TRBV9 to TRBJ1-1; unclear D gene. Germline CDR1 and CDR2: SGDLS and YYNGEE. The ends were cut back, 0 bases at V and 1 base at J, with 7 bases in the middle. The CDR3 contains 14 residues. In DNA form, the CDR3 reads TGTGCCAGCAGCGTAGAAAGAGGGAACACTGAAGCTTTCTTT. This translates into CASSVERGNTEAFF.

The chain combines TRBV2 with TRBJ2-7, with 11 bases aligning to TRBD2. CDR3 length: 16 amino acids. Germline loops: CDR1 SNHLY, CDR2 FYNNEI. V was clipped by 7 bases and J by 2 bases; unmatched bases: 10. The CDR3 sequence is CASKPGTSGHTYEQYF. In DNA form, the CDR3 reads TGTGCCAGCAAACCCGGGACTAGCGGTCATACCTACGAGCAGTACTTC.

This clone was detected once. The CDR3 is CASSVGGSTNYEQYF. DNA of the CDR3: TGTGCCAGCAGCGTTGGGGGGTCTACCAATTACGAGCAGTACTTC. V gene TRBV9 combines with J gene TRBJ2-7; D may be TRBD2 (6 bases). Germline loops: CDR1 SGDLS, CDR2 YYNGEE. The CDR3 consists of 15 residues. Trimming took 2 bases from V and 4 from J, leaving 16 bases between them.

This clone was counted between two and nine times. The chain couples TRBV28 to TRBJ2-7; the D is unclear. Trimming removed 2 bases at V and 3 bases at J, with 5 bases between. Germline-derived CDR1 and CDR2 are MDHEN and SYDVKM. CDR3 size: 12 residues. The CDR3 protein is CASSLMGYEQYF. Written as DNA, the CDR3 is TGTGCCAGCAGTTTAATGGGCTACGAGCAGTACTTC.

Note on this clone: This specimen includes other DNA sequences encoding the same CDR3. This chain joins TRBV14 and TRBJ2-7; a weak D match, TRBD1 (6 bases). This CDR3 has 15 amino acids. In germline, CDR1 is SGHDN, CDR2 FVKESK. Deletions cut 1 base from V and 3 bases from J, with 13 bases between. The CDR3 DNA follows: TGTGCCAGCAGCCAAGTAACAGGGTCCCTCTACGAGCAGTACTTC. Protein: CASSQVTGSLYEQYF.

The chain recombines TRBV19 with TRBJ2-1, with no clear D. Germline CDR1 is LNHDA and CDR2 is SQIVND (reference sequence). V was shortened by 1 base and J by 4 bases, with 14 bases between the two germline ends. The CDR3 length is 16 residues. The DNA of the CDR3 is TGTGCCAGTAGTATAGTACTCGGCCCCCGGTACAATGAGCAGTTCTTC. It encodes CASSIVLGPRYNEQFF.

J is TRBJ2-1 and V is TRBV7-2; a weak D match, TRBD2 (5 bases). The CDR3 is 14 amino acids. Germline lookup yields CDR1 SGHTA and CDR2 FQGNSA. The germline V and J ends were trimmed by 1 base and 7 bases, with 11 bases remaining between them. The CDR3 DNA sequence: TGTGCCAGCAGCTTAGTCCCCACGGGAAATGAGCAGTTCTTC. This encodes CASSLVPTGNEQFF. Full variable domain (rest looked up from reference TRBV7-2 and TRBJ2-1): GAGVSQSPSNKVTEKGKDVELRCDPISGHTALYWYRQSLGQGLEFLIYFQGNSAPDKSGLPSDRFSAERTGGSVSTLTIQRTQQEDSAVYLCASSLVPTGNEQFFGPGTRLTVL.

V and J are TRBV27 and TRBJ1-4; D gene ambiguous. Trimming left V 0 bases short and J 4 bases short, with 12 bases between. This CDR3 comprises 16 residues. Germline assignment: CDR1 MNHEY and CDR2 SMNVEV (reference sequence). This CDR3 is CASSLSFGPNNEKLFF. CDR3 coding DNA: TGTGCCAGCAGTTTATCATTTGGACCGAATAATGAAAAACTGTTTTTT.

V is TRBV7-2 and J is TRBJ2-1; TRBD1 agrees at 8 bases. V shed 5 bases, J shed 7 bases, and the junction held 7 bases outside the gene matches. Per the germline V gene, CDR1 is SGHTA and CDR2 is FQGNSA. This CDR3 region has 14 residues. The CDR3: CASSTWTGRNEQFF. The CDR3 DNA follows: TGTGCCAGCAGCACATGGACAGGGAGGAATGAGCAGTTCTTC. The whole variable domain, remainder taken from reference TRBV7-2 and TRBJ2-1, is GAGVSQSPSNKVTEKGKDVELRCDPISGHTALYWYRQSLGQGLEFLIYFQGNSAPDKSGLPSDRFSAERTGGSVSTLTIQRTQQEDSAVYLCASSTWTGRNEQFFGPGTRLTVL.

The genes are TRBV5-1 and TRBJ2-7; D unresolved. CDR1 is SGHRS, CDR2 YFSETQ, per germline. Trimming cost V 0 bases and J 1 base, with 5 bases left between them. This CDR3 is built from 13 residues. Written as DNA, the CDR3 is TGCGCCAGCAGCTTGGGGCAGTCCTACGAGCAGTACTTC. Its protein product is CASSLGQSYEQYF.

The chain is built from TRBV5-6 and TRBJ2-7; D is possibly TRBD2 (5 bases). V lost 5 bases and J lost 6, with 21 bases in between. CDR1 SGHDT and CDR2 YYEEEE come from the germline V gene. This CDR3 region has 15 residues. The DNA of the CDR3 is TGTGCCAGCAGTTCCCGGGGTTGGGGAGTAGCCGAGCAGTACTTC. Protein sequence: CASSSRGWGVAEQYF.

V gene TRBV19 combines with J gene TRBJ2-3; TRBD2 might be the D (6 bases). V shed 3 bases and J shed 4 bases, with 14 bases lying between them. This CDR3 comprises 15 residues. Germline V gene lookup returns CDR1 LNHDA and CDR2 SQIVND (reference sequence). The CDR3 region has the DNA TGTGCCAGTAGTATTGCGGCCGCGGGGTCAGATACGCAGTATTTT. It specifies CASSIAAAGSDTQYF.

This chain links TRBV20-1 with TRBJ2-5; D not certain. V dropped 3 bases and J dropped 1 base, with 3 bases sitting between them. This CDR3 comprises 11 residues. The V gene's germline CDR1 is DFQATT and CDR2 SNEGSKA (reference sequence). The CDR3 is CSASTQETQYF. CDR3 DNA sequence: TGCAGTGCTAGCACCCAAGAGACCCAGTACTTC.

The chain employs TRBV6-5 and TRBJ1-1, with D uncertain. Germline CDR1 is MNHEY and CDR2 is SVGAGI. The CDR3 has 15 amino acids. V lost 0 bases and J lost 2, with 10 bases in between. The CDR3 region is CASSYSNYINTEAFF. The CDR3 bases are TGTGCCAGCAGTTACTCGAACTATATTAACACTGAAGCTTTCTTT.

The chain's CDR3 is CASSQVTSGGGINYEQYF. The CDR3 DNA is TGCGCCAGCAGCCAAGTGACTAGCGGGGGAGGGATCAATTACGAGCAGTACTTC. This chain joins TRBV4-1 and TRBJ2-7, with 12 nucleotides matching TRBD2. Germline loops: CDR1 MGHRA, CDR2 YSYEKL. The CDR3 is made up of 18 amino acids. V lost 1 base and J lost 4; bases outside the gene matches: 11.

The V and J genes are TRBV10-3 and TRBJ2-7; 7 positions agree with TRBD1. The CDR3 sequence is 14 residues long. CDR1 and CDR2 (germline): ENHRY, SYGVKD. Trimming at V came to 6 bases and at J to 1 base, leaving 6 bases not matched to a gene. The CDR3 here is CAISGTALSYEQYF. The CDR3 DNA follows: TGTGCCATCAGCGGGACAGCCCTATCCTACGAGCAGTACTTC.

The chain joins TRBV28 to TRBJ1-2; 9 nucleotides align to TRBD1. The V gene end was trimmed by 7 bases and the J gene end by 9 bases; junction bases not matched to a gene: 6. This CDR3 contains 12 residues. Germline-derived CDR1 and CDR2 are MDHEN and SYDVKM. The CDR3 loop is CASKYRGQSYTF. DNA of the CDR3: TGTGCCAGCAAATACAGGGGGCAAAGCTACACCTTC.

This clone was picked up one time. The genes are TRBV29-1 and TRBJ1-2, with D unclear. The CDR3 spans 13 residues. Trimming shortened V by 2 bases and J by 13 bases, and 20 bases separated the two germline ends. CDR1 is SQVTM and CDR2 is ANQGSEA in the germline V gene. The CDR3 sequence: CSVEMNSRTSPTF. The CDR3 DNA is TGCAGCGTTGAAATGAACAGCCGTACCTCCCCCACCTTC.

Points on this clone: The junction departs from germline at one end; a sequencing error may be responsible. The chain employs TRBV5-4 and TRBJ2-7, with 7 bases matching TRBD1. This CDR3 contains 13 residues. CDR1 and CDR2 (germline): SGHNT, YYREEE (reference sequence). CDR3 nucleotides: TGCGCCAGCAGCACCGGGACAGCCAGGGAGCAGTACTTC. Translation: CASSTGTAREQYF. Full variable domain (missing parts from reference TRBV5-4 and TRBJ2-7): ETGVTQSPTHLIKTRGQQVTLRCSSQSGHNTVSWYQQALGQGPQFIFQYYREEENGRGNFPPRFSGLQFPNYSSELNVNALELDDSALYLCASSTGTAREQYFGPGTRLTVT.

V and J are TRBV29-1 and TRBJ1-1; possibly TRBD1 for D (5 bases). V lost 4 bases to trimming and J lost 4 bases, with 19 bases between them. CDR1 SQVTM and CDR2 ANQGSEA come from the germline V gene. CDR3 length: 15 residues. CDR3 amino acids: CSVVPQGLMGTEAFF. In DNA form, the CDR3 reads TGCAGCGTTGTTCCCCAGGGTCTAATGGGCACTGAAGCTTTCTTT. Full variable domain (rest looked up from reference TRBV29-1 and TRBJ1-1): SAVISQKPSRDICQRGTSLTIQCQVDSQVTMMFWYRQQPGQSLTLIATANQGSEATYESGFVIDKFPISRPNLTFSTLTVSNMSPEDSSIYLCSVVPQGLMGTEAFFGQGTRLTVV.

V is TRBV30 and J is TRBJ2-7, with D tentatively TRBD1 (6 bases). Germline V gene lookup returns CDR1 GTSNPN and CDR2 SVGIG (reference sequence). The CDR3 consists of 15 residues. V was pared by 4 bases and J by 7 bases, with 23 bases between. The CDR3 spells CAWTFFQGSAPEQYF. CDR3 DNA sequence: TGTGCCTGGACCTTCTTTCAGGGGAGCGCCCCGGAGCAGTACTTC.

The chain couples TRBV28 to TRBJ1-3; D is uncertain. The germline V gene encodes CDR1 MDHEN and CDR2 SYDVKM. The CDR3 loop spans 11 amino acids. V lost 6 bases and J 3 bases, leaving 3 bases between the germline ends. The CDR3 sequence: CASRGGNTIYF. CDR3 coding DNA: TGTGCCAGCAGGGGTGGAAACACCATATATTTT.